The 2 T cell receptor beta chains in this list originate from one sample, sequenced in a study of blood T cell repertoires in COVID-19. The method was immunoSEQ multiplex PCR; TCRdb's version includes in-frame clones alone and lacks a portion of them. The sample consists of about 160,000 clones, more than 80% of them appearing once. Sequences were obtained from peripheral blood. These receptors were collected from a man between 18 and 35 years old with COVID-19, enrolled during active disease.

The chain uses TRBV19 and TRBJ2-5, with 7 positions matching TRBD1. The V gene end was trimmed by 4 bases and the J gene end by 0 bases; junction bases not matched to a gene: 8. Germline values: CDR1 LNHDA, CDR2 SQIVND (reference sequence). This CDR3 is 16 amino acids long. The CDR3 sequence: CASSKAGGAYQETQYF. CDR3 in DNA: TGTGCCAGTAGTAAAGCAGGGGGTGCGTACCAAGAGACCCAGTACTTC.

V usage is TRBV27 and J usage is TRBJ2-7, with D perhaps TRBD1 (6 bases). The CDR3 loop spans 17 amino acids. The germline gives CDR1 MNHEY, CDR2 SMNVEV (reference sequence). The ends were cut back, 1 base at V and 3 bases at J, with 19 bases in the middle. This chain's CDR3 is CASSLWDTTLTLYEQYF. CDR3 coding DNA: TGTGCCAGCAGTTTATGGGACACTACCCTAACTCTCTACGAGCAGTACTTC.